The clone carrying this T cell receptor (beta chain) was seen ten or more times. The germline CDR1 and CDR2 sequences are LNHDA and SQIVND (reference sequence). The V and J ends lost 5 bases and 1 base, in that order; junction bases with no gene match: 7. CDR3 length equals 15 residues. The data were obtained in a study of HIV-infected children after antiretroviral therapy interruption. Turning to the study itself: EBV and CMV exposure was recorded in most children.

Treatment defined: PENTA 11 planned treatment interruption arm or continuous ART arm. A 3' RACE protocol on RNA, with unique molecular identifiers, produced the TCR library. TCRdb re-called the 3' RACE reads through MiXCR, storing one row per CDR3 protein. The sample records 90,000 or so distinct CDR3 sequences, about 7.2% being singletons. This sequence originates from a pool of human donors with HIV. The V call is TRBV19, the J call TRBJ1-2, with 7 bases fitting TRBD1. Sequenced here: CD45RA+ CD4+ T cells from PBMCs, pooled from several time points, sampled from a donor given antiretroviral therapy, either interrupted or continuous. Subset noted: naive CD4+ CD45RA+ CD45RO- T cells. Here the CDR3 reads CASSVSGQNNYGYTF. The DNA for the CDR3 is TGTGCCAGTAGTGTTTCGGGACAGAATAACTATGGCTACACCTTC.